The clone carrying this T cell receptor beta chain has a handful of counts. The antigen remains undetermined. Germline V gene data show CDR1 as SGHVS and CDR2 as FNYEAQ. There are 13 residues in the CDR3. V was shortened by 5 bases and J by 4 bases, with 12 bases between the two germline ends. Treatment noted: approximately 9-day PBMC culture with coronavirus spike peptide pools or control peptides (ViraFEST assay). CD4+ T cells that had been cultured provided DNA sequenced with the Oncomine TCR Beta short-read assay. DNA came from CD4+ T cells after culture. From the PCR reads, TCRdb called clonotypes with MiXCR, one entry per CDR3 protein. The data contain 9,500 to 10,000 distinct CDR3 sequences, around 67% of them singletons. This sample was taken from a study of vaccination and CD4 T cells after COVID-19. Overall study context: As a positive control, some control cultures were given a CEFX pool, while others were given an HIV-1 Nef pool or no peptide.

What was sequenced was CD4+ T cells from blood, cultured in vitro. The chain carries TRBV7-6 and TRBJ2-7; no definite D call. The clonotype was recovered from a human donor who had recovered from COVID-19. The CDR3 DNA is TGTGCCAGCAGCCCGAACCCAGGATACGAGCAGTACTTC. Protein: CASSPNPGYEQYF.